This T cell receptor beta chain originates from a study of CD8+CD57+ T cells in acquired aplastic anemia. The CDR3 is 13 amino acids. Trimming removed 5 bases from V and 4 bases from J; junction bases left unmatched: 1. Germline V gene sequence: CDR1 MGHDK, CDR2 SYGVNS. The TCR beta profiling, which covered VDJ combination and CDR3 sequence, was carried out using genomic DNA as the template. One entry per CDR3 protein results from TCRdb running MiXCR on the reads. The table shows over 150,000 distinct CDR3 sequences, with around 59% occurring only once. The sample consisted of sorted CD4+, CD8+, or CD8+CD57+ T cells (not recorded which) from PBMCs. The chain has TRBV25-1 and TRBJ2-5, with TRBD2 identical over 10 bases. The clonotype originates from a human donor in good health, serving as a control. DNA for the CDR3: TGTGCCAGCAGTAAGCGGGAGGGAGAGACCCAGTACTTC. Encoded protein: CASSKREGETQYF.